This TCR beta chain was sequenced in a study of beta chain features in type 1 diabetes. As every portion of the isolated RNA was reverse transcribed, the sequencing read expressed TCRB transcripts. Repertoires were generated with immunoSEQ multiplex PCR, while TCRdb's copy carries only in-frame clones and drops some. The sample contains some 900,000 clones, 15% to 20% of which appear only once. This clone has just a few counts. Its specificity is not known. Whole-study results and caveats: Type 1 diabetes patients had fewer VDJ junction insertions and more deletions.

V lost 5 bases to trimming and J lost 2 bases, with 13 bases between them. The CDR3 contains 15 residues. Looked up from germline, CDR1 is SEHNR and CDR2 is FQNEAQ (reference sequence). Via the markers CD45RO/CCR7/CD25/CD127/CD95/CD27, stem cell-like memory, regulatory, central memory and naive CD4+ cells were sorted. V usage is TRBV7-9 and J usage is TRBJ2-1; D gene unclear. The TCR was taken from a woman aged 18-30 years in good health. The sequenced sample was naive CD4+ T cells from blood. This CDR3 is CASSPRTYPYNEQFF. The CDR3 DNA reads as TGTGCCAGCAGCCCAAGGACCTATCCCTACAATGAGCAGTTCTTC.